The 17 T cell receptor beta chains given below trace back to one sample, sequenced in a study of blood T cells in healthy people across ages. The authors ran a second PCR of roughly 7 to 11 cycles using a sample-barcoded 5' primer and a J-beta primer mix. TCRdb recomputed calls from the 5' RACE reads with MiXCR, one row per CDR3 protein. The data show 1.5 million to 2 million distinct CDR3 sequences, approximately 50% seen once. The sample comprised blood. Source of these receptors: a woman between 35 and 50 years old in good health.

The chain uses TRBV4-1 and TRBJ1-5, with D possibly TRBD1 on 6 matching bases. V shed 0 bases and J shed 2 bases, with 11 bases lying between them. CDR1 and CDR2 (germline): MGHRA, YSYEKL. This CDR3 has 16 amino acids. The CDR3 protein is CASSQEGTNGNQPQHF. Written as DNA, the CDR3 is TGCGCCAGCAGCCAAGAGGGGACAAATGGCAATCAGCCCCAGCATTTT.

This rearrangement joins TRBV14 to TRBJ2-4, with D unresolved. Gene TRBJ2-7 matches the end of the DNA better, so the J call may be wrong. The CDR3 has 13 residues. The germline V gene has CDR1 SGHDN and CDR2 FVKESK. This CDR3 is CASSQVLANEQYF. CDR3 sequence (DNA): TGTGCCAGCAGCCAGGTTTTGGCTAACGAGCAGTACTTC.

As for this clonotype: A junction end diverges from the germline sequence, so it may reflect a read error. The CDR3 sequence: CASSFRAIDEPFF. The CDR3 nucleotides are TGTGCCAGCAGTTTTAGGGCAATTGATGAACCTTTCTTT. V gene TRBV12-3 or TRBV12-4 combines with J gene TRBJ1-1; D unresolved. CDR3 length: 13 amino acids.

This clonotype was seen many times. The junction and the germline gene differ at one end; a read error may be behind it. The J gene is TRBJ2-5, the V gene TRBV5-1; D gene uncertain. CDR3 length equals 14 residues. CDR1 and CDR2 (germline): SGHRS, YFSETQ. The CDR3 sequence: CASSLVGVGETQYF. CDR3 DNA: TGTGCCAGCAGCTTAGTTGGGGTTGGAGAGACCCAGTACTTC.

This sequence joins TRBV20-1 and TRBJ2-5; 9 bases align to TRBD2. Germline V CDR1 and CDR2: DFQATT, SNEGSKA (reference sequence). The CDR3 totals 13 residues. V lost 7 bases and J lost 4; bases outside the gene matches: 7. The CDR3 sequence is CSGGGAGGETQYF. As DNA, the CDR3 is TGCAGTGGCGGCGGAGCGGGAGGAGAGACCCAGTACTTC.

The rearrangement uses TRBV28 and TRBJ1-2, with 8 bases aligning to TRBD1. The CDR3 runs 14 residues. The junction had 7 bases not matched to a gene; V was cut back by 6 bases and J by 4 bases. Germline CDR1 reads MDHEN; CDR2 reads SYDVKM. The CDR3 region has the DNA TGTGCCAGCAGCATTGGACAGGGAATCTATGGCTACACCTTC. Its protein product is CASSIGQGIYGYTF.

This clonotype turned up a few times. This rearrangement joins TRBV2 to TRBJ2-3, with D hard to call. This CDR3 contains 16 residues. V was cut by 4 bases and J by 0 bases, with 14 bases left in between. Looked up from germline, CDR1 is SNHLY and CDR2 is FYNNEI. The CDR3 spells CASSVLGFGSTDTQYF. The CDR3 DNA reads TGTGCCAGCAGTGTGCTAGGTTTCGGTAGCACAGATACGCAGTATTTT.

The chain combines TRBV28 with TRBJ1-6, with a possible D match to TRBD1 (5 bases). Germline CDR1 is MDHEN and CDR2 is SYDVKM. CDR3 size: 17 residues. V was trimmed by 4 bases and J by 15 bases, leaving 28 bases between them. This CDR3 is CASSSMGPRDPYVGLHF. The CDR3 DNA sequence: TGTGCCAGCAGTTCTATGGGGCCCCGGGACCCCTACGTAGGCCTCCACTTT.

V and J are TRBV18 and TRBJ2-5; a possible D gene is TRBD2 (5 bases). Deletions cut 0 bases from V and 11 bases from J, with 19 bases between. CDR1 is KGHSH, CDR2 LQKENI, per germline. CDR3 length: 15 amino acids. CDR3 nucleotide sequence: TGTGCCAGCTCACCACCCGGGGTAGGAAACAATGAGCAGTACTTC. Translated, it gives CASSPPGVGNNEQYF.

This sequence joins TRBV4-2 and TRBJ2-5; 8 nucleotides line up with TRBD2. This CDR3 is 17 amino acids long. J was trimmed by 2 bases and V by 0 bases; bases with no gene match: 8. Germline loops: CDR1 LGHNA, CDR2 YNFKEQ. The CDR3 DNA reads as TGTGCCAGCAGCCAAGAGGGCAGCGGGGGCAAGCAAGAGACCCAGTACTTC. This translates into CASSQEGSGGKQETQYF.

The chain employs TRBV24-1 and TRBJ2-3; no clear D. Germline CDR1 KGHDR, CDR2 SFDVKD. V was pared by 0 bases and J by 1 base, with 4 bases between. This CDR3 contains 14 residues. CDR3 loop: CATSDLLRTDTQYF. The DNA of the CDR3 is TGTGCCACCAGTGATTTGCTACGCACAGATACGCAGTATTTT.

J is TRBJ2-7 and V is TRBV15; D possibly corresponds to TRBD2 (8 bases). Germline V gene sequence: CDR1 LNHNV, CDR2 YYDKDF (reference sequence). This CDR3 is 16 amino acids long. Deletions cut 0 bases from V and 4 bases from J, with 16 bases between. The CDR3 nucleotides read TGTGCCACCAGCAGAGAAAACAGGGGCGGGGGGTACGAGCAGTACTTC. This gives the protein CATSRENRGGGYEQYF.

This clonotype appeared a few times. J is TRBJ2-5 and V is TRBV5-6; D tentatively reads TRBD1 or TRBD2 (5 bases each). V was clipped by 4 bases and J by 1 base, with 26 bases between them. Germline assignment: CDR1 SGHDT and CDR2 YYEEEE. The CDR3 is 19 residues long. In DNA, the CDR3 is TGTGCCAGCAGCCCGCTATGGTTGTTCGAAGGGACGTCCCAAGAGACCCAGTACTTC. Translated, it gives CASSPLWLFEGTSQETQYF.

The V gene is TRBV5-1, the J gene TRBJ2-1, with 7 bases fitting TRBD1. V dropped 3 bases and J dropped 9; count of bases not matched to a gene: 9. The length of the CDR3 is 14 residues. Per the germline V gene, CDR1 is SGHRS and CDR2 is YFSETQ. CDR3 bases: TGCGCCAGCAGCTCGGATAGGGGGCCGACTGAGCAGTTCTTC. Translating it yields CASSSDRGPTEQFF.

This clonotype has just a few counts. The junction differs from germline at one of its ends, possibly a read error. J is TRBJ2-3 and V is TRBV7-2; 8 bases fit TRBD2. CDR1 is SGHTA and CDR2 is FQGNSA in the germline V gene. The CDR3 sequence is 13 residues long. DNA of the CDR3: TGTGCCAGCAGCTTAGGGGGACTAGATGCGCAGTATTTT. This translates into CASSLGGLDAQYF.

This clonotype was counted at least ten times. DNA of the CDR3: TGTGCCAGCAGCCCCGGATTGGGCGAGCAGTACTTC. Its translation is CASSPGLGEQYF. This chain links TRBV12-3 or TRBV12-4 with TRBJ2-7; D gene ambiguous. The V and J ends lost 6 bases and 6 bases respectively, with 12 bases between them. This CDR3 has 12 residues.

Of note for this clonotype: Sequence at one end of the junction differs from germline and may be a read error. The chain recombines TRBV4-1 with TRBJ1-5; 10 nucleotides match TRBD1. The CDR3 has 17 residues. Germline-derived CDR1 and CDR2 are MGHRA and YSYEKL. As DNA, the CDR3 is TGCACCAGCAGCCAAGGGGGACAGGGGAGGAGCAATCAGCCCCAGCATTTT. Amino acids: CTSSQGGQGRSNQPQHF.